This TCR beta chain was captured in a study of radiotherapy plus CTLA-4 blockade in lung cancer. The CDR3 sequence is 13 residues long. V was shortened by 0 bases and J by 3 bases, with 3 bases between the two germline ends. Germline CDR1 reads SEHNR; CDR2 reads FQNEAQ (reference sequence). Some clones are missing from TCRdb's copy, which holds only in-frame ones; the method was immunoSEQ multiplex PCR. The sample includes roughly 73,000 clones, around 90% of them seen just once. This clone showed up just a few times. Sequenced here: peripheral blood, sampled from a patient treated with radiotherapy plus ipilimumab. The chain is built from TRBV7-9 and TRBJ1-3; no definite D call. The clonotype was recovered from a human donor with non-small cell lung cancer that progressed on radiotherapy plus ipilimumab. CDR3 DNA sequence: TGTGCCAGCAGCTTAGCTGGTGGAAACACCATATATTTT. Encoded protein: CASSLAGGNTIYF.